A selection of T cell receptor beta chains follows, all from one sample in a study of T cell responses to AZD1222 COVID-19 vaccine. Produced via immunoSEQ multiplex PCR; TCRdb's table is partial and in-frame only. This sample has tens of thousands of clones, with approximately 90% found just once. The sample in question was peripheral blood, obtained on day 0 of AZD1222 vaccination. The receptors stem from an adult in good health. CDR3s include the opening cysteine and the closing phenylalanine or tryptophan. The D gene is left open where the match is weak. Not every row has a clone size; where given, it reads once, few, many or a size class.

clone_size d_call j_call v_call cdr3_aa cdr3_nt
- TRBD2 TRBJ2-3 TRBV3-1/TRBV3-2 CASSQGRRGSTDTQYF TGTGCCAGCAGCCAAGGACGGCGGGGGAGCACAGATACGCAGTATTTT
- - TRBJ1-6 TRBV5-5 CASTIKQGLLNSPLHF TGTGCCAGCACCATTAAACAGGGACTACTTAATTCACCCCTCCACTTT
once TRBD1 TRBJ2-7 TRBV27 CASSLTGQSSYEQYF TGTGCCAGCAGTTTGACAGGGCAAAGCTCCTACGAGCAGTACTTC
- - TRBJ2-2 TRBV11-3 CASSFSAGTGANTGELFF TGTGCCAGCAGCTTCTCCGCTGGTACGGGGGCGAACACCGGGGAGCTGTTTTTT
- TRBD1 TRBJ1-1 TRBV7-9 CASSPDRVTEAFF TGTGCCAGCAGTCCGGACAGGGTCACTGAAGCTTTCTTT
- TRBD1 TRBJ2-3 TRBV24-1 CATEGQGADTQYF TGTGCCACCGAGGGACAGGGGGCAGATACGCAGTATTTT
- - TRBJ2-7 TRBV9 CASSVDGLGEQYF TGTGCCAGCAGCGTAGATGGGCTAGGCGAGCAGTACTTC
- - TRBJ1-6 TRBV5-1 CASSLGSGSYNSPLHF TGCGCCAGCAGCTTGGGATCGGGGTCCTATAATTCACCCCTCCACTTT
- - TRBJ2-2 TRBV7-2 CASSLVWGGNGELFF TGTGCCAGCAGCTTAGTGTGGGGGGGCAACGGGGAGCTGTTTTTT
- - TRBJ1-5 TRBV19 CASSLAGLATQPQHF TGTGCCAGTAGTTTGGCTGGGCTTGCAACTCAGCCCCAGCATTTT
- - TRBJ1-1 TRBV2 CASIRDLNTEAFF TGTGCCAGCATTAGGGACCTGAACACTGAAGCTTTCTTT
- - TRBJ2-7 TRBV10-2 CASSDPPSGEQYF TGCGCCAGCAGTGATCCCCCCTCGGGGGAGCAGTACTTC
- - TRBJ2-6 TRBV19 CASSTNRRYSGANVLTF TGTGCCAGTAGTACTAACAGACGTTACTCTGGGGCCAACGTCCTGACTTTC
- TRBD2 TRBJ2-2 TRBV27 CASSLRSSGSGNTGELFF TGTGCCAGCAGTTTAAGATCTAGCGGGAGTGGAAACACCGGGGAGCTGTTTTTT
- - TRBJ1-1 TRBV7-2 CASSSRTGHLVGTEAFF TGTGCCAGCAGCTCGAGAACGGGCCACCTCGTGGGGACTGAAGCTTTCTTT
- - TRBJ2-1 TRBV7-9 CASSSGGGASYNEQFF TGTGCCAGCAGCTCCGGGGGCGGAGCCTCCTACAATGAGCAGTTCTTC
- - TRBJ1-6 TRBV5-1 CASSPVASGPQNSPLHF TGCGCCAGCAGCCCGGTTGCGTCGGGACCTCAGAATTCACCCCTCCACTTT
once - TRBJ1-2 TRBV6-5 CASGKTAQINYGYTF TGTGCCAGCGGAAAGACAGCTCAAATAAACTATGGCTACACCTTC
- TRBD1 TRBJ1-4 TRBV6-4 CASNDRVVNEKLFF TGTGCCAGCAACGACAGGGTCGTTAATGAAAAACTGTTTTTT
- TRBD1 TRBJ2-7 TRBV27 CASSAGTGIYEQYF TGTGCCAGCAGTGCCGGGACAGGGATCTACGAGCAGTACTTC
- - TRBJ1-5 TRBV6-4 CASRSGRADQPQHF TGTGCCAGTAGGTCTGGCAGGGCCGATCAGCCCCAGCATTTT
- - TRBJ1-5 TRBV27 CASSLGVRNQPQHF TGTGCCAGCAGTTTAGGGGTTCGGAATCAGCCCCAGCATTTT
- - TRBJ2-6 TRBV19 CASSFAGAPGANVLTF TGTGCCAGTAGCTTTGCGGGGGCGCCTGGGGCCAACGTCCTGACTTTC
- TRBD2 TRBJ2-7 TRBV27 CASSPTTSGSSEQYF TGTGCCAGCAGTCCCACGACTAGCGGGAGCAGCGAGCAGTACTTC
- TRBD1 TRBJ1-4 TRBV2 CASSRQGGEEKLFF TGTGCCAGCAGTCGACAGGGTGGAGAAGAAAAACTGTTTTTT
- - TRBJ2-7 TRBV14 CASSHRGFYEQYF TGTGCCAGCAGCCATAGGGGTTTCTACGAGCAGTACTTC
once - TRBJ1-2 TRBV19 CASVSGNGYTF TGTGCCAGTGTGTCGGGGAATGGCTACACCTTC
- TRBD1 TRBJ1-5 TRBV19 CASSTDQGTGLHQPQHF TGTGCCAGTAGTACCGATCAGGGGACAGGGCTTCATCAGCCCCAGCATTTT
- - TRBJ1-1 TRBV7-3 CASRGDLNTEAFF TGTGCCAGCAGAGGGGATCTGAACACTGAAGCTTTCTTT
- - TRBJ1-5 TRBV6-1 CASSEPPTGNQPQHF TGTGCCAGCAGTGAACCCCCAACGGGCAATCAGCCCCAGCATTTT
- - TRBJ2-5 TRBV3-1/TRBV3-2 CASSHSLGGAAETQYF TGTGCCAGCAGCCACTCTCTAGGGGGAGCGGCCGAGACCCAGTACTTC
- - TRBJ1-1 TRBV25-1 CASTGTTGGAFF TGTGCCAGCACCGGAACGACTGGCGGAGCTTTCTTT
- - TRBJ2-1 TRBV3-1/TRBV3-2 CASSHPLRGSSYNEQFF TGTGCCAGCAGCCATCCCTTAAGGGGGAGCTCCTACAATGAGCAGTTCTTC
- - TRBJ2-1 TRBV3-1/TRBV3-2 CASSQGASPYNEQFF TGTGCCAGCAGCCAGGGGGCCAGTCCCTACAATGAGCAGTTCTTC
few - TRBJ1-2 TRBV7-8 CASSLGVGYGYTF TGTGCCAGCAGCTTAGGGGTGGGCTATGGCTACACCTTC
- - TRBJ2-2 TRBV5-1 CASSLFSSTGELFF TGCGCCAGCAGCTTGTTTTCCTCAACCGGGGAGCTGTTTTTT
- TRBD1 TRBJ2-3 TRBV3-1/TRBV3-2 CASSRRDRGLDTQYF TGTGCCAGCAGCCGACGGGACAGGGGGTTGGATACGCAGTATTTT
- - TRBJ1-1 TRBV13 CASSPGLINTEAFF TGTGCCAGCAGCCCAGGGTTAATCAACACTGAAGCTTTCTTT
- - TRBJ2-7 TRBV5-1 CASSFSKGNEQYF TGCGCCAGCAGCTTTAGCAAAGGGAATGAGCAGTACTTC
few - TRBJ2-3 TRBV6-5 CASSPTDTQYF TGTGCCAGCAGTCCCACAGATACGCAGTATTTT
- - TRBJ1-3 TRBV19 CASSMRFTGAGNTIYF TGTGCCAGTAGTATGAGATTCACCGGAGCGGGAAACACCATATATTTT
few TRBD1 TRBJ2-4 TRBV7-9 CASSPDRDKNIQYF TGTGCCAGCAGCCCGGACAGGGACAAAAACATTCAGTACTTC
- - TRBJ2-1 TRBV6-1 CASSEFGQTNEQFF TGTGCCAGCAGTGAATTTGGACAGACCAATGAGCAGTTCTTC
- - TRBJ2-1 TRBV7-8 CASSLISTDNEQFF TGTGCCAGCAGCTTAATTTCCACAGACAATGAGCAGTTCTTC
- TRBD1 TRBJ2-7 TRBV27 CASSSYQGAVLYF TGTGCCAGCAGTTCCTACCAGGGGGCGGTCCTCTACTTC
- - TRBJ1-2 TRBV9 CASSVVPGSYGYTF TGTGCCAGCAGCGTAGTCCCGGGAAGCTATGGCTACACCTTC
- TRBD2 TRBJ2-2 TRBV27 CASSPGLAAGELFF TGTGCCAGCAGTCCCGGACTAGCTGCAGGGGAGCTGTTTTTT
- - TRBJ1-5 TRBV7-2 CASSSQGGGQPQHF TGTGCCAGCAGCTCACAGGGAGGAGGTCAGCCCCAGCATTTT
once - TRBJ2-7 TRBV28 CASRPPSGAYEQYF TGTGCCAGCAGACCCCCGTCCGGGGCCTACGAGCAGTACTTC
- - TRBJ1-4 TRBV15 CATSRARATNEKLFF TGTGCCACCAGCAGAGCCCGAGCAACTAATGAAAAACTGTTTTTT